This TCR beta chain was found in a study of graft-versus-host responses after intestinal transplantation. Study-wide results and limits: Investigators detected GvH clones in recipient marrow, with some emerging earlier in ileum or blood. Across patients carrying graft-donor T cell macrochimerism, allografts held high graft-versus-host to host-versus-graft clonal ratios.

The V and J ends lost 10 bases and 8 bases respectively, with 17 bases between them. CDR1 and CDR2 from the germline V gene are LGHNA and YNFKEQ. The CDR3 has 12 amino acids. On this clone itself: Its antigen is as yet unknown.

Assay used: immunoSEQ multiplex PCR; TCRdb lists only in-frame clones, some missing. The repertoire includes approximately 110,000 clones, approximately 94% of them detected once, and 0.2% to 0.25% sits in the top ten. The source was unstimulated CD4+ T cells sorted from spleen or lymph node cells, collected before transplant. This sequence joins TRBV4-2 and TRBJ1-2; D might be TRBD1 (6 bases). The clonotype originates from a human donor who was the organ donor for an intestinal transplant. The CDR3 bases are TGTGCCACCCTAGGGGGGACGGGAGGCTACACCTTC. Translation gives CATLGGTGGYTF.